Detailed here is one T cell receptor (beta chain). Sequencing was performed with immunoSEQ multiplex PCR; in TCRdb, only in-frame clones are kept and a portion is missing. There are 150,000 to 250,000 clones in the sample; around 90% occur only once, and around 2% lies in the top ten. Participant age was roughly 18 to 95 years, and participants resided in 24 US areas. Two negative PCRs, clearance, or symptom resolution characterized the recovered Cohort 3 donors. This specimen belongs to a study of blood T cell repertoires in COVID-19. The CDR3 extends over 15 amino acids. The germline gives CDR1 SGHAT, CDR2 FQNNGV. Deletions cut 1 base from V and 8 bases from J, with 17 bases between.

The chain couples TRBV11-2 to TRBJ1-2; D uncertain. The receptor's source is a woman in her thirties who had recovered from COVID-19. The sequencing sample was made of PBMCs or T cells enriched from blood (not recorded which). The CDR3 DNA reads TGTGCCAGCAGCTTAGCCGGGAGGAGGTTCAAGGGCTACACCTTC. Translated, it gives CASSLAGRRFKGYTF.